The 21 T cell receptor beta chains in this list originate from one sample, sequenced in a study of OX40 agonist ivuxolimab in advanced cancers. Repertoires were generated with immunoSEQ multiplex PCR, while TCRdb's copy carries only in-frame clones and drops some. The sample has approximately 49,000 clones; 65% to 90% are singletons. The sample was CD4+ or CD8+ T cells sorted from blood, taken in a trial of the OX40 agonist ivuxolimab. Receptors originate from an adult with an advanced solid tumor such as melanoma, head and neck, liver or kidney cancer.

The V gene is TRBV19, the J gene TRBJ2-5; 8 positions match TRBD1. CDR3 length: 15 amino acids. Germline assignment: CDR1 LNHDA and CDR2 SQIVND (reference sequence). The trim removed 9 bases at V and 2 bases at J, leaving 11 bases unmatched. In DNA, the CDR3 is TGTGCCAGCGCAACCACAGGGGGTGGTCAAGAGACCCAGTACTTC. Protein product: CASATTGGGQETQYF.

CDR3 amino acids: CASSIGANTEAFF. As DNA, the CDR3 is TGTGCCAGTAGTATAGGAGCAAACACTGAAGCTTTCTTT. This rearrangement joins TRBV19 to TRBJ1-1; D is unresolved. The CDR3 covers 13 residues. From germline, CDR1 is LNHDA and CDR2 SQIVND (reference sequence). Trimming took 1 base from V and 2 from J, leaving 5 bases between them.

The V gene is TRBV6-1, the J gene TRBJ2-7; D is ambiguous. The CDR3 has 15 residues. CDR1 MNHNS and CDR2 SASEGT come from the germline V gene. Trimming took 2 bases from V and 1 from J, leaving 12 bases between them. CDR3 region: CASSELGKPSYEQYF. CDR3 DNA sequence: TGTGCCAGCAGTGAATTGGGGAAGCCGTCCTACGAGCAGTACTTC.

The genes are TRBV5-1 and TRBJ2-1; 8 positions agree with TRBD2. Trimming removed 5 bases from V and 2 bases from J; junction bases left unmatched: 15. Germline lookup yields CDR1 SGHRS and CDR2 YFSETQ. CDR3 size: 18 residues. The CDR3 nucleotides are TGCGCCAGCAGTCAAAAGTCTGCGGTCGGGGGGGCCTACAATGAGCAGTTCTTC. Its protein product is CASSQKSAVGGAYNEQFF.

The chain links TRBV27 to TRBJ1-6; tentative D call: TRBD1 (6 bases). Germline values: CDR1 MNHEY, CDR2 SMNVEV (reference sequence). This CDR3 has 15 amino acids. Trimming removed 2 bases from V and 7 bases from J, with 12 bases in between. The CDR3: CASSLGQGLNSPLHF. DNA for the CDR3: TGTGCCAGCAGTTTAGGGCAGGGGTTAAATTCACCCCTCCACTTT.

The chain uses TRBV30 and TRBJ1-1; no clear D. V gave up 0 bases and J gave up 0 bases, with 5 bases separating them. Germline assignment: CDR1 GTSNPN and CDR2 SVGIG (reference sequence). This CDR3 is 13 amino acids long. In nucleotides, the CDR3 is TGTGCCTGGAGTGTAAACATGAACACTGAAGCTTTCTTT. This codes for CAWSVNMNTEAFF.

This clone is labeled as medium-sized. The rearrangement links TRBV6-5 to TRBJ2-2; D gene uncertain. The V end lost 2 bases, the J end lost 2 bases, and 6 bases lay between the germline ends. The CDR3 spans 14 residues. Germline V gene data show CDR1 as MNHEY and CDR2 as SVGAGI. The CDR3 DNA sequence: TGTGCCAGCAGTTACGGGCTAAACACCGGGGAGCTGTTTTTT. Translating gives CASSYGLNTGELFF.

V is TRBV9 and J is TRBJ2-1, with D possibly matching TRBD2 (6 bases). Trimming pared 1 base from V and 9 bases from J, leaving 20 bases between. Germline V lookup: CDR1 SGDLS, CDR2 YYNGEE. This CDR3 region has 16 residues. The CDR3 loop reads CASSVLRDSPLFEQFF. The CDR3 DNA reads as TGTGCCAGCAGCGTACTCCGGGACTCTCCCCTTTTTGAGCAGTTCTTC.

The chain combines TRBV4-1 with TRBJ2-7, with 7 nucleotides matching TRBD2. V trimming: 0 bases; J trimming: 3 bases; junction bases outside the gene matches: 14. Germline V gene lookup returns CDR1 MGHRA and CDR2 YSYEKL. This CDR3 has 18 residues. CDR3 sequence: CASSQDPSRRAGVYEQYF. The CDR3 DNA follows: TGCGCCAGCAGCCAAGATCCCTCCCGGCGGGCGGGGGTCTACGAGCAGTACTTC.

This clone was detected a few times. The CDR3 nucleotides are TGCAGCGCCGGGTGGGGGCGCGAGCAGTACTTC. Encoded protein: CSAGWGREQYF. V is TRBV29-1 and J is TRBJ2-7, with D perhaps matching TRBD1 (6 bases). Per the germline V gene, CDR1 is SQVTM and CDR2 is ANQGSEA. Trimming removed 7 bases from V and 6 bases from J, with 13 bases in between. There are 11 residues in the CDR3.

The rearrangement joins TRBV27 to TRBJ2-2; D remains unclear. Germline V gene data show CDR1 as MNHEY and CDR2 as SMNVEV (reference sequence). V was trimmed by 8 bases and J by 0 bases, leaving 7 bases between them. There are 13 residues in the CDR3. The CDR3 sequence is CASRWPNTGELFF. The CDR3 DNA reads TGTGCCAGCCGGTGGCCGAACACCGGGGAGCTGTTTTTT.

The V call is TRBV4-1, the J call TRBJ1-1; D may be TRBD1 (6 bases). V lost 1 base to trimming and J lost 3 bases, with 21 bases between them. This CDR3 comprises 18 residues. Per the germline V gene, CDR1 is MGHRA and CDR2 is YSYEKL. CDR3 protein: CASSQGGAGVTEDTEAFF. The CDR3 DNA reads as TGCGCCAGCAGCCAAGGGGGGGCAGGGGTAACCGAAGACACTGAAGCTTTCTTT.

The rearrangement uses TRBV5-6 and TRBJ1-4, with no clear D. Germline V gene lookup returns CDR1 SGHDT and CDR2 YYEEEE. V was clipped by 5 bases and J by 4 bases, with 12 bases between them. This CDR3 spans 14 amino acids. The CDR3 DNA reads TGTGCCAGCAGTCAAACAGAGCTTAATGAAAAACTGTTTTTT. Its protein product is CASSQTELNEKLFF.

The V and J genes are TRBV19 and TRBJ1-2, with a possible D match to TRBD1 (6 bases). The V gene's germline CDR1 is LNHDA and CDR2 SQIVND (reference sequence). V was cut by 5 bases and J by 8 bases, with 15 bases left in between. The length of the CDR3 is 13 residues. The CDR3 reads CASSLQGIRGYTF. DNA for the CDR3: TGTGCCAGTAGTTTGCAGGGGATTCGGGGCTACACCTTC.

This chain uses TRBV27 with TRBJ2-7, with 8 bases identical to TRBD2. The CDR3 length is 14 residues. V gave up 6 bases and J gave up 3 bases; unmatched junction bases: 7. Germline V gives CDR1 MNHEY, CDR2 SMNVEV (reference sequence). CDR3 residues: CASSFSGEFYEQYF. In DNA form, the CDR3 reads TGTGCCAGCAGCTTTAGCGGGGAGTTCTACGAGCAGTACTTC.

The V call is TRBV7-8, the J call TRBJ2-7; D gene uncertain. CDR3 length equals 13 residues. Germline V gives CDR1 SGHVS, CDR2 FQNEAQ. The V end lost 1 base, the J end lost 6 bases, and 10 bases lay between the germline ends. CDR3 amino acids: CASSLGPVREQYF. The CDR3 DNA sequence: TGTGCCAGCAGCTTAGGACCCGTACGCGAGCAGTACTTC.

The chain combines TRBV10-1 with TRBJ1-4; no firm D call. From germline, CDR1 is WNHNN and CDR2 SYGVQD (reference sequence). V lost 9 bases, J lost 4 bases, and 9 bases lay in between. The CDR3 has 12 residues. The CDR3 is CARCGGNEKLFF. CDR3 sequence (DNA): TGCGCCAGGTGTGGCGGTAATGAAAAACTGTTTTTT.

Comment on this clone: Other DNA sequences within the sample encode an identical CDR3. V is TRBV27 and J is TRBJ1-5; D remains ambiguous. The germline V and J ends were trimmed by 2 bases and 0 bases, with 5 bases remaining between them. Looked up from germline, CDR1 is MNHEY and CDR2 is SMNVEV (reference sequence). The CDR3 is 14 amino acids. CDR3 protein: CASSLSNSNQPQHF. In nucleotides, the CDR3 is TGTGCCAGCAGTTTAAGTAATAGCAATCAGCCCCAGCATTTT.

The chain combines TRBV28 with TRBJ2-1; TRBD2 matches 7 bases. J was trimmed by 4 bases and V by 5 bases; bases with no gene match: 8. The CDR3 length is 15 residues. Per germline, CDR1 MDHEN and CDR2 SYDVKM. CDR3: CASSPVAGEYNEQFF. DNA for the CDR3: TGTGCCAGCAGTCCAGTGGCGGGAGAGTACAATGAGCAGTTCTTC. The full variable domain, rest sourced from reference TRBV28 and TRBJ2-1, is DVKVTQSSRYLVKRTGEKVFLECVQDMDHENMFWYRQDPGLGLRLIYFSYDVKMKEKGDIPEGYSVSREKKERFSLILESASTNQTSMYLCASSPVAGEYNEQFFGPGTRLTVL.

The V gene is TRBV4-1, the J gene TRBJ1-2; D uncertain. Trimming cost V 1 base and J 0 bases, with 12 bases left between them. The CDR3 consists of 16 residues. In germline, CDR1 is MGHRA, CDR2 YSYEKL. The CDR3 sequence is CASSQARPDSNYGYTF. CDR3 nucleotide sequence: TGCGCCAGCAGCCAAGCTCGGCCAGACTCTAACTATGGCTACACCTTC.

This clone has a single count. This chain uses TRBV29-1 with TRBJ2-1; no clear D. This CDR3 spans 14 amino acids. V gave up 3 bases and J gave up 5 bases, with 14 bases separating them. Germline CDR1 and CDR2: SQVTM and ANQGSEA. In DNA, the CDR3 is TGCAGCGTTGAGTGGTTGCGGCTTAACAATGAGCAGTTCTTC. It translates to CSVEWLRLNNEQFF.